This entry lists 32 T cell receptor beta chains sequenced from one sample in a study of blood T cell repertoires in COVID-19. Clones were sequenced by immunoSEQ multiplex PCR, and TCRdb holds only the in-frame ones, with some missing. The sample has 84,000 or so clones, around 80% seen once. Sample: peripheral blood. The receptor source for this set is a human donor in a cohort sampled during active COVID-19.

This sequence joins TRBV20-1 and TRBJ1-4; D ambiguous. Germline values: CDR1 DFQATT, CDR2 SNEGSKA (reference sequence). The CDR3 has 10 amino acids. V dropped 6 bases and J dropped 5 bases, with 4 bases sitting between them. The CDR3, as DNA: TGCAGTGCGGCCAATGAAAAACTGTTTTTT. It encodes CSAANEKLFF.

This clone was seen only a few times. CDR3 sequence reads: CATSGQGPQPQHF. Written as DNA, the CDR3 is TGTGCCACCAGTGGACAGGGGCCTCAGCCCCAGCATTTT. V and J are TRBV24-1 and TRBJ1-5; TRBD1 aligns across 8 bases. The germline V gene encodes CDR1 KGHDR and CDR2 SFDVKD. Trimming cost V 5 bases and J 6 bases; bases outside gene matches: 2. This CDR3 spans 13 amino acids.

The gene calls are TRBV7-2 and TRBJ1-2; 12 bases match TRBD1. This CDR3 has 16 amino acids. Unmatched junction bases numbered 3, after V lost 0 bases and J lost 4 bases. The V gene's germline CDR1 is SGHTA and CDR2 FQGNSA. CDR3 residues: CASSLAGQGAFYGYTF. In nucleotides, the CDR3 is TGTGCCAGCAGCTTAGCGGGACAGGGGGCGTTCTATGGCTACACCTTC.

The chain carries TRBV6-5 and TRBJ1-2, with a possible D match to TRBD1 (6 bases). The germline V and J ends were trimmed by 2 bases and 5 bases, with 12 bases remaining between them. The CDR3 is 14 residues long. Looked up from germline, CDR1 is MNHEY and CDR2 is SVGAGI. DNA for the CDR3: TGTGCCAGCAGTTACCTGCAGGGGTATTATGGCTACACCTTC. Protein product: CASSYLQGYYGYTF.

This clone appeared a single time. The gene calls are TRBV6-5 and TRBJ1-5; D is uncertain. V was cut by 4 bases and J by 1 base, with 11 bases left in between. The CDR3 has 15 residues. Germline loops: CDR1 MNHEY, CDR2 SVGAGI. The CDR3 is CASSSGWESNQPQHF. CDR3 in DNA: TGTGCCAGCAGTTCAGGATGGGAGAGCAATCAGCCCCAGCATTTT.

The genes are TRBV7-9 and TRBJ2-1; 8 bases match TRBD1. Trimming at V came to 4 bases and at J to 9 bases, leaving 2 bases not matched to a gene. Germline loops: CDR1 SEHNR, CDR2 FQNEAQ (reference sequence). The CDR3 has 12 residues. In DNA form, the CDR3 reads TGTGCCAGCAGCTCACAGGGGGGTGAGCAGTTCTTC. The encoded protein is CASSSQGGEQFF.

The rearrangement joins TRBV6-2 or TRBV6-3 to TRBJ2-6; a possible D gene is TRBD1 (6 bases). Germline V gene sequence: CDR1 MNHEY, CDR2 SVGEGT. V was shortened by 0 bases and J by 4 bases, with 10 bases between the two germline ends. This CDR3 comprises 16 residues. The CDR3 protein is CASSYSTGQGANVLTF. The CDR3 nucleotides are TGTGCCAGCAGTTACTCGACGGGACAAGGGGCCAACGTCCTGACTTTC.

The rearrangement uses TRBV27 and TRBJ2-3; 14 nucleotides line up with TRBD2. Germline V gene sequence: CDR1 MNHEY, CDR2 SMNVEV (reference sequence). V shed 6 bases, J shed 8 bases, and the junction held 13 bases outside the gene matches. The CDR3 is 17 amino acids. CDR3 region: CASSGLAGGGRWGTQYF. The CDR3, as DNA: TGTGCCAGCAGCGGACTAGCGGGAGGCGGGAGGTGGGGTACGCAGTATTTT.

V gene TRBV28 combines with J gene TRBJ1-5; 8 bases align to TRBD1. The CDR3 covers 15 residues. The trim removed 3 bases at V and 4 bases at J, leaving 5 bases unmatched. Germline values: CDR1 MDHEN, CDR2 SYDVKM. CDR3 nucleotide sequence: TGTGCCAGCAGTTTGACAGGGGTAGGGAATCAGCCCCAGCATTTT. Its protein is CASSLTGVGNQPQHF.

DNA for the CDR3: TGTGCCAGCAGCTCCCGGGACAGGGTCACCGGGGAGCTGTTTTTT. Protein sequence: CASSSRDRVTGELFF. The chain joins TRBV13 to TRBJ2-2; 9 nucleotides agree with TRBD1. Losses at the gene ends were 4 bases for V and 4 bases for J; bases not matched to a gene: 4. This CDR3 region has 15 residues. Germline CDR1 reads PRHDT; CDR2 reads FYEKMQ (reference sequence).

In the case of this clone: Other DNA sequences in the same sample also yield this CDR3. V gene TRBV29-1 combines with J gene TRBJ2-3, with D perhaps TRBD1 (5 bases). Trimming shortened V by 8 bases and J by 3 bases, and 9 bases separated the two germline ends. Per the germline V gene, CDR1 is SQVTM and CDR2 is ANQGSEA. This CDR3 spans 11 amino acids. CDR3 nucleotide sequence: TGCAGCATTAGGGGTACAGATACGCAGTATTTT. It is translated as CSIRGTDTQYF.

The chain recombines TRBV29-1 with TRBJ1-1; no reliable D call. Germline CDR1 SQVTM, CDR2 ANQGSEA. The V end was cut by 5 bases, the J end by 0 bases, with 13 bases between. This CDR3 region has 14 residues. The CDR3 coding sequence is TGCAGCGTTCCCCCAAAACAGATGAACACTGAAGCTTTCTTT. Protein sequence: CSVPPKQMNTEAFF.

This chain joins TRBV4-1 and TRBJ2-3, with D unclear. V dropped 1 base and J dropped 1 base, with 3 bases sitting between them. The germline V gene has CDR1 MGHRA and CDR2 YSYEKL. The CDR3 sequence is 13 residues long. The CDR3 sequence: CASSQAGTDTQYF. The CDR3 nucleotides are TGCGCCAGCAGCCAAGCCGGCACAGATACGCAGTATTTT.

V is TRBV7-3 and J is TRBJ2-1; 10 bases are shared with TRBD2. Germline V CDR1 and CDR2: SGHTA, FQGTGA. V dropped 2 bases and J dropped 7; count of bases not matched to a gene: 8. The CDR3 consists of 16 residues. CDR3 protein: CASSLRLAGVENEQFF. CDR3 coding DNA: TGTGCCAGCAGCTTACGGCTAGCGGGAGTAGAGAATGAGCAGTTCTTC.

Only a few counts were recorded for this clone. The V and J genes are TRBV5-1 and TRBJ1-2; no definite D call. Trimming removed 0 bases at V and 1 base at J, with 4 bases between. Germline CDR1 is SGHRS and CDR2 is YFSETQ. This CDR3 has 13 amino acids. CDR3 bases: TGCGCCAGCAGCTTGGCAGTTAACTATGGCTACACCTTC. Translation gives CASSLAVNYGYTF.

The V and J genes are TRBV28 and TRBJ1-2; D not resolved. Germline CDR1 reads MDHEN; CDR2 reads SYDVKM. CDR3 length equals 12 residues. The germline V and J ends were trimmed by 3 bases and 7 bases, with 9 bases remaining between them. The CDR3 region is CASSFFPSGYTF. In DNA, the CDR3 is TGTGCCAGCAGTTTCTTCCCCTCTGGCTACACCTTC.

Note on this clone: This same CDR3 is encoded by further DNA sequences in the sample. This chain joins TRBV19 and TRBJ1-1; TRBD1 matches 7 bases. This CDR3 comprises 14 residues. V trimming: 5 bases; J trimming: 0 bases; junction bases outside the gene matches: 3. CDR1 is LNHDA and CDR2 is SQIVND in the germline V gene (reference sequence). The CDR3 loop is CASSRGQLNTEAFF. As DNA, the CDR3 is TGTGCCAGTAGTCGGGGACAGTTGAACACTGAAGCTTTCTTT.

V gene TRBV25-1 combines with J gene TRBJ2-3; TRBD2 aligns across 11 bases. CDR1 is MGHDK, CDR2 SYGVNS, per germline. After removal of 0 bases from V and 4 bases from J, the junction contained 9 bases not matched to a gene. The CDR3 has 18 amino acids. The CDR3 loop reads CASSEYTPLAGASDTQYF. In DNA, the CDR3 is TGTGCCAGCAGTGAATATACCCCACTAGCGGGAGCGTCAGATACGCAGTATTTT.

This chain links TRBV29-1 with TRBJ2-5; 7 bases are shared with TRBD2. Germline values: CDR1 SQVTM, CDR2 ANQGSEA. The V segment lost 6 bases and the J segment 4 bases; nucleotides outside the gene matches: 14. The CDR3 sequence is 15 residues long. The CDR3 spells CSVSRVSGAIETQYF. As DNA, the CDR3 is TGCAGCGTAAGCCGGGTCAGCGGGGCTATAGAGACCCAGTACTTC.

The table lists this clone with a few counts. The J gene is TRBJ2-7, the V gene TRBV4-3, with TRBD2 matching over 9 bases. This CDR3 is built from 15 residues. The germline V gene has CDR1 LGHNA and CDR2 YSLEER. The V and J ends lost 4 bases and 3 bases, in that order; junction bases with no gene match: 7. The CDR3 nucleotides are TGCGCCAGCAGCCGCAGACTAGCGGCCGACTACGAGCAGTACTTC. Translating gives CASSRRLAADYEQYF.

The V call is TRBV2, the J call TRBJ2-6; 8 nucleotides align to TRBD1. The CDR3 extends over 16 amino acids. V shed 4 bases and J 1 base; nucleotides not matched to a gene: 3. Germline CDR1 is SNHLY and CDR2 is FYNNEI. The CDR3 sequence: CASSGWTGSGANVLTF. The DNA of the CDR3 is TGTGCCAGCAGTGGCTGGACAGGGTCTGGGGCCAACGTCCTGACTTTC.

The rearrangement links TRBV16 to TRBJ1-6, with D unresolved. Trimming stripped 5 bases from V and 0 bases from J, with 5 bases between. The length of the CDR3 is 14 residues. Germline loops: CDR1 KGHSY, CDR2 FQNENV. As DNA, the CDR3 is TGTGCCAGCAGCGCTAGCTCCTATAATTCACCCCTCCACTTT. This translates into CASSASSYNSPLHF. The entire variable domain, with the rest obtained from reference TRBV16 and TRBJ1-6, is as follows: GEEVAQTPKHLVRGEGQKAKLYCAPIKGHSYVFWYQQVLKNEFKFLISFQNENVFDETGMPKERFSAKCLPNSPCSLEIQATKLEDSAVYFCASSASSYNSPLHFGNGTRLTVT.

The chain uses TRBV7-2 and TRBJ2-4; tentative D call: TRBD2 (5 bases). The CDR3 is 16 amino acids. V was clipped by 5 bases and J by 0 bases, with 14 bases between them. Germline CDR1 and CDR2: SGHTA and FQGNSA. The CDR3 coding sequence is TGTGCCAGCAGCCCCAGCGGTGCCCAAGCCAAAAACATTCAGTACTTC. As protein: CASSPSGAQAKNIQYF.

The V and J genes are TRBV7-9 and TRBJ2-1, with 9 bases aligning to TRBD2. In germline, CDR1 is SEHNR, CDR2 FQNEAQ (reference sequence). The CDR3 sequence is 15 residues long. The J segment lost 5 bases and the V segment lost 6 bases, leaving 8 bases of the junction unmatched. The CDR3 DNA sequence: TGTGCCAGCAGACTAGTGGCTAGCGGGGACAATGAGCAGTTCTTC. Translation: CASRLVASGDNEQFF.

The chain employs TRBV9 and TRBJ2-5; possibly TRBD1 for D (6 bases). The V gene's germline CDR1 is SGDLS and CDR2 YYNGEE. Between the trimmed V and J ends, which lost 4 bases and 5 bases, there was a span of 18 bases. The CDR3 runs 15 residues. The CDR3 DNA reads TGTGCCAGCAGCTCAGTAGGTCAGGGGCGGGAGACCCAGTACTTC. As protein: CASSSVGQGRETQYF.

V is TRBV3-1 (or the pseudogene TRBV3-2) and J is TRBJ2-5; 7 bases agree with TRBD2. Germline assignment: CDR1 LGHDT and CDR2 YNNKEL (reference sequence). There are 13 residues in the CDR3. With 5 bases clipped from V and 2 bases from J, the junction kept 2 bases outside the gene matches. The CDR3 DNA reads as TGTGCCAGCAGCTCTAGCGGTCAAGAGACCCAGTACTTC. This encodes CASSSSGQETQYF.

The genes are TRBV28 and TRBJ2-6; 10 nucleotides align to TRBD1. Trimming cost V 3 bases and J 1 base; bases outside gene matches: 15. The CDR3 loop spans 21 amino acids. Germline V gene lookup returns CDR1 MDHEN and CDR2 SYDVKM. DNA for the CDR3: TGTGCCAGCAGTTTTCGGGGACAGGGGAAGAGAGGAGCATCTGGGGCCAACGTCCTGACTTTC. Its translation is CASSFRGQGKRGASGANVLTF.

The rearrangement links TRBV7-6 to TRBJ1-5; D is unresolved. The germline V and J ends were trimmed by 5 bases and 7 bases, with 18 bases remaining between them. Germline CDR1 SGHVS, CDR2 FNYEAQ. The CDR3 runs 15 residues. The CDR3 protein is CASSSRVVPLQPQHF. CDR3 nucleotide sequence: TGTGCCAGCAGCAGCCGGGTCGTTCCTCTACAGCCCCAGCATTTT.

The chain is built from TRBV19 and TRBJ2-7, with 7 bases that match TRBD2. CDR3 length: 18 amino acids. The junction had 17 bases not matched to a gene; V was cut back by 6 bases and J by 0 bases. Per germline, CDR1 LNHDA and CDR2 SQIVND (reference sequence). The CDR3 sequence is CASSIRPGAGTNSYEQYF. The CDR3 DNA is TGTGCCAGTAGCATCCGCCCGGGAGCGGGGACTAACTCCTACGAGCAGTACTTC.

V is TRBV24-1 and J is TRBJ1-3, with D uncertain. V was trimmed by 9 bases and J by 0 bases, leaving 8 bases between them. The CDR3 consists of 13 residues. The germline gives CDR1 KGHDR, CDR2 SFDVKD. CDR3 nucleotide sequence: TGTGCCACCTCGGGAAACTCTGGAAACACCATATATTTT. Encoded protein: CATSGNSGNTIYF.

The J gene is TRBJ2-3, the V gene TRBV10-3; D is undetermined. Germline CDR1 reads ENHRY; CDR2 reads SYGVKD. V lost 8 bases, J lost 2 bases, and 14 bases lay in between. CDR3 length equals 14 residues. CDR3 region: CAISPPGNTDTQYF. In nucleotides, the CDR3 is TGTGCCATCTCACCTCCAGGAAACACAGATACGCAGTATTTT.

The rearrangement joins TRBV7-3 to TRBJ1-6; 8 bases align to TRBD1. The CDR3 totals 16 residues. CDR1 and CDR2 (germline): SGHTA, FQGTGA. V dropped 2 bases and J dropped 10; count of bases not matched to a gene: 10. The CDR3 loop is CASSLPSRTGSSPLHF. CDR3 sequence (DNA): TGTGCCAGCAGCTTACCTTCCCGGACAGGGAGCTCACCCCTCCACTTT.